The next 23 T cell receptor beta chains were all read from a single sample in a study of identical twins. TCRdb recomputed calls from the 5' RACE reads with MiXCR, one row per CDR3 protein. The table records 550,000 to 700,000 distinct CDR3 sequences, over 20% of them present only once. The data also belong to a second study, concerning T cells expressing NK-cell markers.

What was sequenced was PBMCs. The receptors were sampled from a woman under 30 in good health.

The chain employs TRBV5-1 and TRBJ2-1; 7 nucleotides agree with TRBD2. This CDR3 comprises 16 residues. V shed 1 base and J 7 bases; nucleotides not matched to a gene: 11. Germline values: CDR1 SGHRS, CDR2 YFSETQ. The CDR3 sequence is CASSLFTGGGYNEQFF. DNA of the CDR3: TGCGCCAGCAGCTTGTTTACTGGCGGGGGTTATAATGAGCAGTTCTTC.

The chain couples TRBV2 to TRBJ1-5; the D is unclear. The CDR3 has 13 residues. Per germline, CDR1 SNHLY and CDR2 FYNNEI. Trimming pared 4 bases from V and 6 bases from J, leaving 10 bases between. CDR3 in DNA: TGTGCCAGCAGTGGCCAATTCGGTCAGCCCCAGCATTTT. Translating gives CASSGQFGQPQHF.

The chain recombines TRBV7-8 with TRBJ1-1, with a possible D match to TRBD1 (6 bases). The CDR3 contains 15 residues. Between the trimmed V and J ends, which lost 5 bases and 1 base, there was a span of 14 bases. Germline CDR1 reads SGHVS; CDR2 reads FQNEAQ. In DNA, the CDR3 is TGTGCCAGCAGCCCACAGGGAGTGGGGAACACTGAAGCTTTCTTT. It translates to CASSPQGVGNTEAFF.

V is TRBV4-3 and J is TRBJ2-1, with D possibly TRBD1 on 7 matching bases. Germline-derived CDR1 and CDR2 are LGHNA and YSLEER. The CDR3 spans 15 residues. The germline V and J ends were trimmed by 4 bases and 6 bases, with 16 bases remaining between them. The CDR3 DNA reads TGCGCCAGCAGCCTAACTGACAGGGAGGTCAATGAGCAGTTCTTC. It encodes CASSLTDREVNEQFF.

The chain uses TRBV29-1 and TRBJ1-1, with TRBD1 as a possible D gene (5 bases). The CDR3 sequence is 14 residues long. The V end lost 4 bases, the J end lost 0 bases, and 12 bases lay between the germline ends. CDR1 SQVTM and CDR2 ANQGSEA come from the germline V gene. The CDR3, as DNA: TGCAGCGTTGCAGGGAATGGGATGAACACTGAAGCTTTCTTT. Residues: CSVAGNGMNTEAFF.

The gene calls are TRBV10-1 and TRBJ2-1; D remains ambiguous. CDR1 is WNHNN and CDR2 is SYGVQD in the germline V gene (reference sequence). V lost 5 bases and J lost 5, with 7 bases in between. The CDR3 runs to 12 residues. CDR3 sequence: CASSLGNNEQFF. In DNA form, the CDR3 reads TGCGCCAGCAGTTTGGGGAACAATGAGCAGTTCTTC.

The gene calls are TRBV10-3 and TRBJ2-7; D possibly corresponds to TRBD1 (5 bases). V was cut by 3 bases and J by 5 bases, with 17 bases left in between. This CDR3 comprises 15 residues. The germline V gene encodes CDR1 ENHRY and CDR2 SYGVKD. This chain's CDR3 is CAISDFVRGPDEQYF. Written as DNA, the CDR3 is TGTGCCATCAGTGATTTTGTAAGGGGCCCTGACGAGCAGTACTTC.

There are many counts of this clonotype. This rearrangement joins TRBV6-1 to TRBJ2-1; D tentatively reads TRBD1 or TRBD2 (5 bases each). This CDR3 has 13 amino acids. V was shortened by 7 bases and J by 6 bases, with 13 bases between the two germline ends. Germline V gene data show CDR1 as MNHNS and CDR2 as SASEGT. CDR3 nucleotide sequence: TGTGCCAGCATCCGACCGGGGACCAATGAGCAGTTCTTC. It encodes CASIRPGTNEQFF.

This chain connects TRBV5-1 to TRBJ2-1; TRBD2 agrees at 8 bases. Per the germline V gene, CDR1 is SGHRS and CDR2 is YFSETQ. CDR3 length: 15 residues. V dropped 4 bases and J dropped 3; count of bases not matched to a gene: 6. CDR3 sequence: CASSTRTSSYNEQFF. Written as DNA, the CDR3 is TGCGCCAGCAGCACCAGGACTAGCAGCTACAATGAGCAGTTCTTC.

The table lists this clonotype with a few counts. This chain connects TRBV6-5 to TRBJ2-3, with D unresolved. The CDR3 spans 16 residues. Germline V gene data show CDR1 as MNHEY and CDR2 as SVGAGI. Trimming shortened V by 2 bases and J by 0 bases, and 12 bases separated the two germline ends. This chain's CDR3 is CASSYRPDKSTDTQYF. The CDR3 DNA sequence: TGTGCCAGCAGTTACCGGCCCGACAAAAGCACAGATACGCAGTATTTT.

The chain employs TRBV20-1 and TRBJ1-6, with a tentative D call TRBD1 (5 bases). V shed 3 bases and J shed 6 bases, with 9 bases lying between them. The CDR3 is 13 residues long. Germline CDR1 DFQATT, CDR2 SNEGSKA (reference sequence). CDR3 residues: CSASQGGNSPLHF. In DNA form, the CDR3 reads TGCAGTGCTAGTCAGGGAGGTAATTCACCCCTCCACTTT.

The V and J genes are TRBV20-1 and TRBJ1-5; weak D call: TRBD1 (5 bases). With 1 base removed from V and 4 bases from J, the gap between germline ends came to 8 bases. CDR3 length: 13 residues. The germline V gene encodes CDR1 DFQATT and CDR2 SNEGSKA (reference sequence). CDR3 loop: CSARVGTNQPQHF. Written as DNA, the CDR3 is TGCAGTGCTAGAGTGGGGACGAATCAGCCCCAGCATTTT.

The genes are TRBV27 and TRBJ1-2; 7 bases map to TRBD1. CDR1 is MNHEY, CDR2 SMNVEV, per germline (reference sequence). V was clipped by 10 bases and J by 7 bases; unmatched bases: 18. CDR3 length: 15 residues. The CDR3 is CATNGGGGGSPGYTF. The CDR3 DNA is TGTGCCACCAACGGCGGGGGAGGGGGCTCGCCTGGCTACACCTTC.

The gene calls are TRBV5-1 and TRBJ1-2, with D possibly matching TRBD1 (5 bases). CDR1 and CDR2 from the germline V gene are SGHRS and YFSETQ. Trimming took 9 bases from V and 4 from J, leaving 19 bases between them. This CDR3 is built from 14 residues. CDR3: CATRVGGTSYGYTF. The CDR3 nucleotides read TGCGCCACCAGAGTTGGGGGGACCTCCTATGGCTACACCTTC. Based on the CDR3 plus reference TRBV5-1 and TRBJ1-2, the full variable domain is KAGVTQTPRYLIKTRGQQVTLSCSPISGHRSVSWYQQTPGQGLQFLFEYFSETQRNKGNFPGRFSGRQFSNSRSEMNVSTLELGDSALYLCATRVGGTSYGYTFGSGTRLTVV.

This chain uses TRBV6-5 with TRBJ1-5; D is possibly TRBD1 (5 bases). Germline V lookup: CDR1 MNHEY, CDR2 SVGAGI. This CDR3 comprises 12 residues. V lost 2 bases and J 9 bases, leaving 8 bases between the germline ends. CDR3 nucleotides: TGTGCCAGCAGTTACACCGGGGGGCCCCAGCATTTT. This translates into CASSYTGGPQHF.

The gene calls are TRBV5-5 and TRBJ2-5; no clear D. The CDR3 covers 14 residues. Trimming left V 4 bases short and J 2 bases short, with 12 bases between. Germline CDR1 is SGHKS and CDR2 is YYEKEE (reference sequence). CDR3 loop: CASSPQQNQETQYF. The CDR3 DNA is TGTGCCAGCAGCCCGCAACAGAATCAAGAGACCCAGTACTTC.

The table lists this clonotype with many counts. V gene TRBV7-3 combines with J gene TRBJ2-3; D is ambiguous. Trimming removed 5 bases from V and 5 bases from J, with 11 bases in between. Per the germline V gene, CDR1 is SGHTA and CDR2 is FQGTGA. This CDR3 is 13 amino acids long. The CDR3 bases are TGTGCCAGCAGCCCCGACGTAGGAGATACGCAGTATTTT. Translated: CASSPDVGDTQYF.

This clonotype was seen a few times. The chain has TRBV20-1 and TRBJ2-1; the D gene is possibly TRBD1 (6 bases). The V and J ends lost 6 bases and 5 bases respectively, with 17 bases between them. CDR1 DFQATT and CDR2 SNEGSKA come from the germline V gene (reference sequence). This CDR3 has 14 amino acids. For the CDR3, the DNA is TGCAGTGCCAATAAGGGGCGGACAGACAATGAGCAGTTCTTC. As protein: CSANKGRTDNEQFF.

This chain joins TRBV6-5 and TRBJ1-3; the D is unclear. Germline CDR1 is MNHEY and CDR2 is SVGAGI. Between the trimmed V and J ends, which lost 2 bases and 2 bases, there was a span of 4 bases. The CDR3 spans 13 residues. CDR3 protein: CASSYVAGNTIYF. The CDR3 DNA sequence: TGTGCCAGCAGTTACGTCGCTGGAAACACCATATATTTT.

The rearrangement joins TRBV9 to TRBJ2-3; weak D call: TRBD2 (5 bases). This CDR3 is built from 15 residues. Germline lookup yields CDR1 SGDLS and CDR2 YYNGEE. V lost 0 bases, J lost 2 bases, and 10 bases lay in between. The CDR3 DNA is TGTGCCAGCAGCGTAGCGATCGGACTCACAGATACGCAGTATTTT. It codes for CASSVAIGLTDTQYF.

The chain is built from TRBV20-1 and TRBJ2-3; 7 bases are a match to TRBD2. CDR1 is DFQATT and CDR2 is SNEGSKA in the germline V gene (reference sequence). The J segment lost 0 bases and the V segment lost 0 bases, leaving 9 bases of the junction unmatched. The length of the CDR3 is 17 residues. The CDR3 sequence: CSARDQGGRISTDTQYF. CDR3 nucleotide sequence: TGCAGTGCTAGAGATCAGGGAGGGAGGATAAGCACAGATACGCAGTATTTT.

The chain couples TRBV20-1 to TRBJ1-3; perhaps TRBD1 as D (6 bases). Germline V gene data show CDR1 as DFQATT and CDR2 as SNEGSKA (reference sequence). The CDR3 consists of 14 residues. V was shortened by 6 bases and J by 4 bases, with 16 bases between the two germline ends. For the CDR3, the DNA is TGCAGTGCCGGACAGTCAACAGCCGGAAACACCATATATTTT. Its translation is CSAGQSTAGNTIYF.

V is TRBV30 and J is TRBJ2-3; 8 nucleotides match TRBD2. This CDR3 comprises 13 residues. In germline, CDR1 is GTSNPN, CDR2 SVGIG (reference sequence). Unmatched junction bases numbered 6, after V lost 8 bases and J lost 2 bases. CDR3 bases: TGTGCCGGATCAGCGGGGGTCACAGATACGCAGTATTTT. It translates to CAGSAGVTDTQYF.